This entry lists 10 T cell receptor beta chains sequenced from one sample in a study of OX40 agonist ivuxolimab in advanced cancers. Clones were sequenced by immunoSEQ multiplex PCR, and TCRdb holds only the in-frame ones, with some missing. This table holds about 36,000 clones, about 85% found once. The source was CD4+ or CD8+ T cells sorted from blood, collected in a trial of the OX40 agonist ivuxolimab. Receptors were obtained from an adult with an advanced solid tumor such as melanoma, head and neck, liver or kidney cancer.

The genes are TRBV6-5 and TRBJ1-4; possibly TRBD1 for D (6 bases). Looked up from germline, CDR1 is MNHEY and CDR2 is SVGAGI. V lost 6 bases and J lost 7, with 18 bases in between. The CDR3 contains 15 residues. The CDR3: CASRDGGQSFEKLFF. DNA for the CDR3: TGTGCCAGCAGAGATGGTGGACAGAGCTTTGAAAAACTGTTTTTT.

V usage is TRBV5-1 and J usage is TRBJ2-5; the D gene is possibly TRBD1 (6 bases). Germline loops: CDR1 SGHRS, CDR2 YFSETQ. The CDR3 consists of 15 residues. V was cut by 0 bases and J by 4 bases, with 13 bases left in between. Here the CDR3 reads CASSLDDRFRETQYF. DNA for the CDR3: TGCGCCAGCAGCTTGGACGACAGGTTTCGAGAGACCCAGTACTTC.

V is TRBV23-1 and J is TRBJ2-2; weak D call: TRBD1 (5 bases). TRBV23-1 is classed as an ORF, of uncertain function. V was shortened by 3 bases and J by 5 bases, with 10 bases between the two germline ends. CDR3 length: 14 amino acids. CDR3 nucleotides: TGCGCCAGCAGTCACGCAGGGTGGACCGGGGAGCTGTTTTTT. Residues: CASSHAGWTGELFF.

The CDR3 reads CASSAGVTSLAKNIQYF. The CDR3 DNA reads as TGTGCCAGCAGTGCAGGGGTAACCTCCCTAGCCAAAAACATTCAGTACTTC. The rearrangement links TRBV28 to TRBJ2-4, with D possibly matching TRBD1 (6 bases). Trimming cost V 5 bases and J 0 bases, with 17 bases left between them. The CDR3 extends over 17 amino acids. CDR1 is MDHEN and CDR2 is SYDVKM in the germline V gene. Filled out from reference TRBV28 and TRBJ2-4, the complete variable domain reads DVKVTQSSRYLVKRTGEKVFLECVQDMDHENMFWYRQDPGLGLRLIYFSYDVKMKEKGDIPEGYSVSREKKERFSLILESASTNQTSMYLCASSAGVTSLAKNIQYFGAGTRLSVL.

This CDR3 is CAATGTGNSNQPQHF. The CDR3, as DNA: TGTGCCGCCACCGGGACAGGGAATAGCAATCAGCCCCAGCATTTT. The gene calls are TRBV6-4 and TRBJ1-5; the match to TRBD1 covers 9 bases. The length of the CDR3 is 15 residues. Germline-derived CDR1 and CDR2 are MRHNA and SNTAGT. V was clipped by 11 bases and J by 0 bases; unmatched bases: 8.

In its sample, this clone was seen once. The chain carries TRBV7-3 and TRBJ2-1; unclear D gene. This CDR3 is 14 amino acids long. V shed 0 bases and J shed 9 bases, with 12 bases lying between them. Germline V gives CDR1 SGHTA, CDR2 FQGTGA. DNA of the CDR3: TGTGCCAGCAGCTTAACGGCAGGCGTGGGTGAGCAGTTCTTC. Its protein product is CASSLTAGVGEQFF.

This chain joins TRBV28 and TRBJ2-7; D perhaps matches TRBD1 (6 bases). Germline lookup yields CDR1 MDHEN and CDR2 SYDVKM. The CDR3 sequence is 13 residues long. With 6 bases removed from V and 3 bases from J, the gap between germline ends came to 12 bases. CDR3 DNA: TGTGCCAGCAGGAAAGGGGGTAACTACGAGCAGTACTTC. Its protein product is CASRKGGNYEQYF.

This chain connects TRBV28 to TRBJ2-3; D is perhaps TRBD2 (6 bases). CDR3 length: 16 residues. Trimming stripped 0 bases from V and 1 base from J, with 11 bases between. From germline, CDR1 is MDHEN and CDR2 SYDVKM. The CDR3 reads CASSLWAGPRTDTQYF. The CDR3 nucleotides are TGTGCCAGCAGTTTATGGGCGGGACCCCGCACAGATACGCAGTATTTT.

The chain is built from TRBV7-9 and TRBJ2-3; tentatively, D is TRBD2 (6 bases). Trimming cost V 4 bases and J 6 bases, with 14 bases left between them. CDR1 is SEHNR, CDR2 FQNEAQ, per germline (reference sequence). The CDR3 runs to 14 residues. CDR3: CASSWDGGDDTQYF. The CDR3 bases are TGTGCCAGCAGCTGGGACGGAGGGGACGATACGCAGTATTTT.

This chain links TRBV30 with TRBJ1-2; TRBD1 might be the D (5 bases). V was shortened by 2 bases and J by 1 base, with 8 bases between the two germline ends. Germline V gene lookup returns CDR1 GTSNPN and CDR2 SVGIG (reference sequence). CDR3 length: 13 residues. As DNA, the CDR3 is TGTGCCTGGAGTCCAGGGAATAACTATGGCTACACCTTC. Its translation: CAWSPGNNYGYTF.